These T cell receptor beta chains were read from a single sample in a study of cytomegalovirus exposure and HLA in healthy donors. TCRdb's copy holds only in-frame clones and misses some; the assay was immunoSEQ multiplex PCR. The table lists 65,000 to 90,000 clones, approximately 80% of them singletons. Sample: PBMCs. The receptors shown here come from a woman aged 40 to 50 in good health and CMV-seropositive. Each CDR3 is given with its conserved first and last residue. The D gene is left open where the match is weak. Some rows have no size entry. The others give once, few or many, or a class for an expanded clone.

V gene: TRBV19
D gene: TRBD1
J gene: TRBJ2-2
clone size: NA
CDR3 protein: CASRSRQGASTGELFF
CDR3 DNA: TGTGCCAGTAGGTCCCGGCAGGGGGCCTCCACCGGGGAGCTGTTTTTT

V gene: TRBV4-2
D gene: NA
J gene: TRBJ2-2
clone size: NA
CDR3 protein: CASSQGARWPANTGELFF
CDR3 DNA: TGTGCCAGCAGCCAAGGGGCCCGGTGGCCGGCCAACACCGGGGAGCTGTTTTTT

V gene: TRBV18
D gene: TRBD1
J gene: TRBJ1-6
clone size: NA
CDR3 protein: CASSPSDRGNSPLHF
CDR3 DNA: TGTGCCAGCTCACCATCGGACAGGGGTAATTCACCCCTCCACTTT

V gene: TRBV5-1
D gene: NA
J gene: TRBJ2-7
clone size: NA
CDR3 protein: CASRDSATSYEQYF
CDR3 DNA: TGCGCCAGCAGAGACTCTGCTACATCCTACGAGCAGTACTTC

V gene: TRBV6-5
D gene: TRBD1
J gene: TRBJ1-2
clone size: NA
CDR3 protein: CASSYSGTENYGYTF
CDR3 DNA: TGTGCCAGCAGTTACTCGGGGACAGAGAACTATGGCTACACCTTC

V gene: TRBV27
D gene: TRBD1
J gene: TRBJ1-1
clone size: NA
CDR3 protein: CASSLSPFPTGRRWAFF
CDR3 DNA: TGTGCCAGCAGTTTATCCCCTTTTCCGACAGGGAGGAGATGGGCTTTCTTT

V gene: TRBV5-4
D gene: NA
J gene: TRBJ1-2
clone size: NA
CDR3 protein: CASSLGGRSYGYTF
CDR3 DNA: TGTGCCAGCAGCTTGGGGGGCCGAAGCTATGGCTACACCTTC

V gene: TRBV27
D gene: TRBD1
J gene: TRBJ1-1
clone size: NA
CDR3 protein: CASSLRRMRDRGQNTEAFF
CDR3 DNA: TGTGCCAGCAGTTTACGACGCATGAGGGACAGGGGGCAGAACACTGAAGCTTTCTTT

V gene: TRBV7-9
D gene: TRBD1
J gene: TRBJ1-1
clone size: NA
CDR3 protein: CASSLTGQSNTEAFF
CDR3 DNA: TGTGCCAGCAGCTTGACGGGACAGTCGAACACTGAAGCTTTCTTT

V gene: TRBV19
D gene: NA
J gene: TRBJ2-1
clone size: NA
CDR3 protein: CASTQFNEQFF
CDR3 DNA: TGTGCCAGTACCCAATTCAATGAGCAGTTCTTC

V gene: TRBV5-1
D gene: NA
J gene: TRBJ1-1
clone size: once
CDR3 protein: CASSSNYEAFF
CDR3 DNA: TGCGCCAGCAGCTCAAACTATGAAGCTTTCTTT

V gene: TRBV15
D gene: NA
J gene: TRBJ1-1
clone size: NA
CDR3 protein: CATSRDPDTEAFF
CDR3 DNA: TGTGCCACCAGCAGAGATCCGGACACTGAAGCTTTCTTT

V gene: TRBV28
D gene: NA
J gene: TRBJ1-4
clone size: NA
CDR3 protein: CASGRYNEKLFF
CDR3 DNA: TGTGCCAGCGGGCGTTATAATGAAAAACTGTTTTTT

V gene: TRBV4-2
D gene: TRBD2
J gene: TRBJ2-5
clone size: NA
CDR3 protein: CASSRPSGTRVETQYF
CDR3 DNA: TGTGCCAGCAGCCGCCCCTCCGGGACTAGGGTTGAGACCCAGTACTTC

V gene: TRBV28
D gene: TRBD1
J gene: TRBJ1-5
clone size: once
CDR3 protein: CASRYGQGAGQPQHF
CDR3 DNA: TGTGCCAGCAGATACGGACAGGGGGCCGGTCAGCCCCAGCATTTT

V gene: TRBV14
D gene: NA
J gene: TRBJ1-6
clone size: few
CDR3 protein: CASSQGYRGSPLHF
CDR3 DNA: TGTGCCAGCAGCCAAGGCTACCGGGGTTCACCCCTCCACTTT

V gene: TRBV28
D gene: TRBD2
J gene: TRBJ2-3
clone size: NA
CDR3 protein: CVIVAGGSTDTQYF
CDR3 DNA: TGTGTGATTGTAGCGGGGGGCTCCACAGATACGCAGTATTTT

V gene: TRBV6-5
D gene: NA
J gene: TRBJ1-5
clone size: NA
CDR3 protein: CASSRRANQPQHF
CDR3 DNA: TGTGCCAGCAGTAGGAGGGCGAATCAGCCCCAGCATTTT

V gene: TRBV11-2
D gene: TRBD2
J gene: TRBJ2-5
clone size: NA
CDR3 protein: CASSFGVAGGLGETQYF
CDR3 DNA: TGTGCCAGCAGCTTCGGAGTAGCGGGGGGCCTAGGGGAGACCCAGTACTTC

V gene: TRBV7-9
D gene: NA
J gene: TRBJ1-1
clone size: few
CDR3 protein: CASSSLGQNTEAFF
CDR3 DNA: TGTGCCAGCAGCTCGCTAGGACAGAACACTGAAGCTTTCTTT

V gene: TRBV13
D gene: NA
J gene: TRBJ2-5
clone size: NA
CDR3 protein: CASSQRVGRQETQYF
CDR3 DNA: TGTGCCAGCAGCCAGCGGGTCGGGCGGCAAGAGACCCAGTACTTC

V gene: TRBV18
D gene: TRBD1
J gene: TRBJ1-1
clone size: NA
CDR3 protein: CASSTGLNTEAFF
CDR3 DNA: TGTGCCAGCTCGACAGGGTTGAACACTGAAGCTTTCTTT

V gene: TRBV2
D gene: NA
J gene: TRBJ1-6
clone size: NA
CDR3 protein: CASSAGRNSPLHF
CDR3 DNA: TGTGCCAGCAGTGCAGGGAGGAATTCACCCCTCCACTTT

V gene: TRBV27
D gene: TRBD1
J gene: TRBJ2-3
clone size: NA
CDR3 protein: CASSLDRVRADTQYF
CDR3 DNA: TGTGCCAGCAGTTTAGACAGGGTCAGGGCAGATACGCAGTATTTT

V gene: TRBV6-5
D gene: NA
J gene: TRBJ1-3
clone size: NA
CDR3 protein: CASSYVTDSGNTIYF
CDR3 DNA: TGTGCCAGCAGTTACGTGACAGACTCTGGAAACACCATATATTTT

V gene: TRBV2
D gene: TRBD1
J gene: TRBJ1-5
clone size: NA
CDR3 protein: CASSTRQGGQPQHF
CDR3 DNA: TGTGCCAGCAGTACTAGACAGGGGGGTCAGCCCCAGCATTTT

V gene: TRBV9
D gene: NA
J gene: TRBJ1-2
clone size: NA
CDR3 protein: CASSVGVEVLYGYTF
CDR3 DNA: TGTGCCAGCAGCGTAGGAGTCGAGGTATTATATGGCTACACCTTC

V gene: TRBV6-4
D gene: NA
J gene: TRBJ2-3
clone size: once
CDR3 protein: CASSEQGEGTDTQYF
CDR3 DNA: TGTGCCAGCAGTGAACAGGGGGAGGGAACAGATACGCAGTATTTT

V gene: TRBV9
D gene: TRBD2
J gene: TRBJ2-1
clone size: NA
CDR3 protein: CASSPGLAGYNEQFF
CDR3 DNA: TGTGCCAGCAGCCCGGGACTAGCGGGGTATAATGAGCAGTTCTTC

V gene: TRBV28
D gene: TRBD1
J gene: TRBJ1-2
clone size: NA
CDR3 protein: CASSPEFAVGGIRDGYTF
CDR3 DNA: TGTGCCAGCAGTCCCGAATTCGCGGTAGGGGGCATTAGGGATGGCTACACCTTC

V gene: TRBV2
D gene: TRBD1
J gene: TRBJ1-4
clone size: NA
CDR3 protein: CASSLLTGMGEKLFF
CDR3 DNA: TGTGCCAGCAGCCTACTGACAGGGATGGGTGAAAAACTGTTTTTT

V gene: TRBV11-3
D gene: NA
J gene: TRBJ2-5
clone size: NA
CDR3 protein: CASSDAGRSQETQYF
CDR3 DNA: TGTGCCAGCAGCGACGCGGGACGGAGCCAAGAGACCCAGTACTTC

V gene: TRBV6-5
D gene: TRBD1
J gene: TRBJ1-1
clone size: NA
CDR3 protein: CASSYGTANSEAFF
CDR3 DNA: TGTGCCAGCAGTTACGGGACAGCCAACTCCGAAGCTTTCTTT

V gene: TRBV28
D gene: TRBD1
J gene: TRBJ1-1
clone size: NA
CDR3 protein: CASIPGQDTEAFF
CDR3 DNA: TGTGCCAGCATACCCGGACAGGACACTGAAGCTTTCTTT

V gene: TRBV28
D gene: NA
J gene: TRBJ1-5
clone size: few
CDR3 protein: CASREGGQPQHF
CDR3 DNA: TGTGCCAGCAGGGAGGGAGGTCAGCCCCAGCATTTT

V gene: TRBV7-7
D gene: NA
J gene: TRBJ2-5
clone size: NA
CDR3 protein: CASSLDRVQETQYF
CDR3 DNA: TGTGCCAGCAGCTTAGACCGGGTCCAAGAGACCCAGTACTTC

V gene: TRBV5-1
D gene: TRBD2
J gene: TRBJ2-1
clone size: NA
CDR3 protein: CASSPPTSGETNEQFF
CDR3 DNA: TGCGCCAGCAGCCCTCCGACTAGCGGAGAGACCAATGAGCAGTTCTTC

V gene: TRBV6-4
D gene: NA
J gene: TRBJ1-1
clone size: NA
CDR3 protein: CASRAWEGSVEAFF
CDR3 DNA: TGTGCCAGCAGAGCCTGGGAGGGTTCGGTTGAAGCTTTCTTT

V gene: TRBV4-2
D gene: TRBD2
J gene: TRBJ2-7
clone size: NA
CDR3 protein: CASSLREGSSYEQYF
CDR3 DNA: TGTGCCAGCAGCCTGAGGGAGGGTAGCTCCTACGAGCAGTACTTC

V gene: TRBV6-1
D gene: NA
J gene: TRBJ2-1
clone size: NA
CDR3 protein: CASSDRYNEQFF
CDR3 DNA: TGTGCCAGCAGTGACCGGTACAATGAGCAGTTCTTC

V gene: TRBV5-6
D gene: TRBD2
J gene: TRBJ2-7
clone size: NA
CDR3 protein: CASSLIGVAGNYEQYF
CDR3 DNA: TGTGCCAGCAGCTTGATCGGGGTAGCGGGGAACTACGAGCAGTACTTC

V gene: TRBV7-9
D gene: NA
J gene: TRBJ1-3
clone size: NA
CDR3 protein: CSSSPRRGSGGNTIYF
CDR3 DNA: TGTTCCAGCAGCCCCCGCCGGGGTAGCGGCGGAAACACCATATATTTT

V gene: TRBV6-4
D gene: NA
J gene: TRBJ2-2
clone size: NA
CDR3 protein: CASSAGVDTGELFF
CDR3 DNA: TGTGCCAGCAGTGCAGGGGTGGACACCGGGGAGCTGTTTTTT